The T cell receptor beta chain under discussion was sequenced for a study of T cells in Graves' hyperthyroidism and ophthalmopathy. Authors of the study amplified TCR beta CDR3 regions from RNA transcripts. When the TCR CDR3 underwent first-round RT-PCR, the HTBI primer set was used. One entry per CDR3 protein results from TCRdb running MiXCR on the multiplex PCR reads. The sample records about 600,000 distinct CDR3 sequences, 12% to 15% being singletons. The junction had 4 bases not matched to a gene; V was cut back by 0 bases and J by 3 bases. This CDR3 is built from 14 residues. CDR1 and CDR2 from the germline V gene are DFQATT and SNEGSKA (reference sequence). Lactation, pregnancy, other autoimmune disease or uncontrolled infection led to exclusion of patients. Diagnoses were made from clinical symptoms, serum measures (thyroxine and TRAb), thyroid ultrasound and orbital computed tomography. This clonotype was seen ten or more times.

The TCR sequence derives from a woman between 18 and 29 years old with Graves' ophthalmopathy. Sequenced material: blood. The rearrangement joins TRBV20-1 to TRBJ2-5; 7 nucleotides align to TRBD1. As DNA, the CDR3 is TGCAGTGCTAGAGATTCGACAGGGAAAGAGACCCAGTACTTC. It translates to CSARDSTGKETQYF.